The entry that follows covers one T cell receptor (beta chain) sequence. This sample is drawn from a study of response to subunit inactivated influenza vaccine. TCRdb fed the RT-PCR reads into MiXCR, producing one record per CDR3 protein. The sample consists of some 200,000 distinct CDR3 sequences, 12% of them appearing once. The CDR3 loop spans 13 amino acids. The V gene lost 2 bases and the J gene lost 6 bases, with 11 bases spanning the gap. Germline CDR1 reads MNHEY; CDR2 reads SVGEGT. The sample was also linked to a second study, of T cells expressing NK-cell markers. Per that paper: 5'RACE template switching built TCR beta cDNA with unique molecular identifiers. CD3+CD56+NKG2C+, CD3+CD56+NKG2C- and CD3+CD56-NKG2C+ T cells, once sorted, supplied the TCR beta repertoires. Restriction of the sorted population to alpha-beta TCR T cells was achieved in several experiments with an anti-gamma-delta TCR antibody. HCMV specificity of expanded NKG2C+ T cell clones remained unclear.

Material: CD8+ T cells sorted from PBMCs, obtained about 12 days after vaccination. The receptor was derived from a man aged 50-59 years who received an inactivated influenza vaccine. J is TRBJ2-7 and V is TRBV6-2 or TRBV6-3; D is unresolved. This chain's CDR3 is CASSYTARIEQYF. CDR3 in DNA: TGTGCCAGCAGTTACACGGCCAGGATCGAGCAGTACTTC.